This is a list of T cell receptor beta chains from one sample in a study of blood T cell repertoires in COVID-19. Some clones are missing from TCRdb's copy, which holds only in-frame ones; the method was immunoSEQ multiplex PCR. The repertoire holds about 280,000 clones, 83% seen once, with roughly a tenth in the top ten. The sample comprised peripheral blood. The source of these receptors is a woman between 45 and 65 years old who had recovered from COVID-19. Both conserved end residues are part of each CDR3. The order of the fields is clone size, V gene, J gene, D gene, CDR3 protein, CDR3 DNA. The D gene is left open where the match is weak. Rows may omit the clone size; those that give it use once, few, many or a size class.

NA	TRBV7-9	TRBJ1-2	TRBD1	CASSLSTRGTGTQNF	TGTGCCAGCAGCCTTTCTACGAGGGGGACAGGGACTCAGAATTTC
NA	TRBV19	TRBJ2-5	TRBD2	CASSIYKASGKETQYF	TGTGCCAGTAGTATCTATAAGGCTAGCGGTAAAGAGACCCAGTACTTC
NA	TRBV19	TRBJ2-3	NA	CASSAVSRPGPDTQYF	TGTGCCAGTAGTGCCGTAAGCCGGCCAGGTCCAGATACGCAGTATTTT
NA	TRBV7-6	TRBJ2-3	TRBD2	CASSTDSSGGDPSTDTQYF	TGTGCCAGCAGCACGGACTCTAGCGGGGGGGACCCTAGCACAGATACGCAGTATTTT
NA	TRBV5-4	TRBJ1-6	NA	CASSLSGGTDSPLHF	TGTGCCAGCAGCTTGTCCGGAGGAACTGATTCACCCCTCCACTTT
NA	TRBV5-4	TRBJ1-2	NA	CASSRDTNGYTF	TGTGCCAGCAGCCGGGACACGAATGGCTACACCTTC
NA	TRBV24-1	TRBJ2-1	TRBD1	CATSDWTGERNEQFF	TGTGCCACCAGTGACTGGACAGGGGAAAGGAATGAGCAGTTCTTC
NA	TRBV9	TRBJ1-2	NA	CASSVLEGSGYTF	TGTGCCAGCAGCGTTTTGGAGGGGAGCGGCTACACCTTC
NA	TRBV4-1	TRBJ2-5	TRBD1	CASSQDKGAITQETQYF	TGCGCCAGCAGCCAAGATAAGGGGGCGATAACCCAAGAGACCCAGTACTTC
NA	TRBV21-1	TRBJ1-5	NA	CASSKPHRGGDQPQHF	TGTGCCAGCAGCAAACCTCACAGGGGAGGTGATCAGCCCCAGCATTTT
NA	TRBV6-5	TRBJ2-1	TRBD2	CASMWRTRGNEQFF	TGTGCCAGCATGTGGAGGACTAGGGGCAATGAGCAGTTCTTC
NA	TRBV5-6	TRBJ1-1	TRBD1	CASSLGTGALALIF	TGTGCCAGCAGCTTGGGGACAGGGGCCCTCGCATTGATCTTT
NA	TRBV19	TRBJ1-5	NA	CASSIRRGALGQPQHF	TGTGCCAGTAGTATTCGGCGGGGAGCCCTGGGTCAGCCCCAGCATTTT
NA	TRBV7-2	TRBJ2-3	TRBD2	CASSQDGLAGTDTQYF	TGTGCCAGCAGCCAAGACGGGTTAGCGGGGACAGATACGCAGTATTTT
NA	TRBV5-4	TRBJ1-3	TRBD1	CASSSRQGALSGNTIYF	TGTGCCAGCAGCTCGAGGCAGGGGGCGCTTTCTGGAAACACCATATATTTT
NA	TRBV19	TRBJ1-2	TRBD1	CASGTGGAPVYGYTF	TGTGCCAGCGGGACAGGGGGCGCCCCGGTCTATGGCTACACCTTC
NA	TRBV11-2	TRBJ2-7	NA	CASSSGLSSYEQYF	TGTGCCAGCAGCTCGGGACTTAGCTCCTACGAGCAGTACTTC
NA	TRBV5-1	TRBJ1-1	NA	CASSLGSMDSAFF	TGCGCCAGCAGCTTGGGTTCGATGGACAGTGCTTTCTTT
once	TRBV2	TRBJ2-7	TRBD2	CASRPGLAGYEQYF	TGTGCCAGCCGGCCGGGACTAGCGGGTTACGAGCAGTACTTC
NA	TRBV5-1	TRBJ2-1	TRBD1	CASSYRTGPYNEQFF	TGCGCCAGCAGCTACCGGACAGGGCCCTACAATGAGCAGTTCTTC
once	TRBV7-2	TRBJ2-5	TRBD1	CASRKGTGGQETQYF	TGTGCCAGCAGAAAAGGGACAGGGGGCCAGGAGACCCAGTACTTC
few	TRBV28	TRBJ1-2	NA	CAILTTSLRGYGYTF	TGTGCCATCCTGACGACATCTCTTCGGGGCTATGGCTACACCTTC
once	TRBV28	TRBJ2-2	NA	CASSPLITGELFF	TGTGCCAGCAGTCCACTTATCACCGGGGAGCTGTTTTTT
few	TRBV4-1	TRBJ1-5	TRBD1	CASSQGGGQGAQPQHF	TGCGCCAGCAGCCAAGGGGGCGGACAGGGAGCTCAGCCCCAGCATTTT